The rows below give T cell receptor beta chains drawn from one sample of a study of OX40 agonist ivuxolimab in advanced cancers. Assay: immunoSEQ multiplex PCR; the TCRdb copy retains only in-frame clones and omits some. The table has 67,000 or so clones, 86% seen once. This material consisted of CD4+ or CD8+ T cells sorted from blood, taken in a trial of the OX40 agonist ivuxolimab. These receptor sequences come from an adult with an advanced solid tumor such as melanoma, head and neck, liver or kidney cancer. The CDR3 runs from the conserved cysteine through the conserved F or W. Fields, in order: V gene, D gene, J gene, clone size, CDR3 length, CDR3 DNA, CDR3 protein. D genes are given only for firm matches. A clone size is listed for some rows: how often the clone was seen (once, few, many), or a class if it is expanded.

TRBV7-2	TRBD1	TRBJ2-1	.	15	TGTGCCAGCAGTCATTGGACAGGGGGCGAATATGAGCAGTTCTTC	CASSHWTGGEYEQFF
TRBV30	TRBD1	TRBJ1-1	.	13	TGTGCCTGGCGGGACAGGGTTGTCGCTGAAGCTTTCTTT	CAWRDRVVAEAFF
TRBV11-2	TRBD1	TRBJ2-1	.	15	TGTGCCAGCGGCCTTAGACAGGGGGGTAACAATGAGCAGTTCTTC	CASGLRQGGNNEQFF
TRBV4-2	.	TRBJ2-5	.	15	TGTGCCAGCAGCCAGGTCCGAATACCCGGGGAGACCCAGTACTTC	CASSQVRIPGETQYF
TRBV5-4	TRBD2	TRBJ2-3	.	14	TGTGCCAGCAGCTTGAGCGGGAGTGGAGGTACGCAGTATTTT	CASSLSGSGGTQYF
TRBV4-1	.	TRBJ1-1	.	13	TGCGCCAGCAGCCAAGTGGGGGCCACTGAAGCTTTCTTT	CASSQVGATEAFF
TRBV2	.	TRBJ1-2	.	14	TGTGCCAGCACCCCGGCGGGTAGAGTTGATGGCTACACCTTC	CASTPAGRVDGYTF
TRBV5-5	.	TRBJ1-4	once	14	TGTGCCAGCAGCTTCGACAGCCGGAGTGAAAAACTGTTTTTT	CASSFDSRSEKLFF
TRBV11-3	.	TRBJ1-5	few	16	TGTGCCAGCAGCTTAGTAATAGGAGGGTTCCGGCAGCCCCAGCATTTT	CASSLVIGGFRQPQHF
TRBV7-9	TRBD2	TRBJ2-3	.	17	TGTGCCAGCAGCTTATTTGTGGGGACTAGCGTCACAGATACGCAGTATTTT	CASSLFVGTSVTDTQYF
TRBV7-6	TRBD2	TRBJ2-2	.	16	TGTGCCAGCAGCTTAGGGGTAGCGGGGCACACCGGGGAGCTGTTTTTT	CASSLGVAGHTGELFF
TRBV19	.	TRBJ1-2	.	11	TGTGCCAGTAGAGCTAACTATGGCTACACCTTC	CASRANYGYTF
TRBV28	.	TRBJ2-4	.	15	TGTGCCAGCAGTCCTCCCGAGGCGGCCAAAAACATTCAGTACTTC	CASSPPEAAKNIQYF